The next 22 T cell receptor beta chains were all read from a single sample in a study of CXCR3-negative and CXCR3-positive naive CD8 T cells. Each TRB cDNA library was prepared by 5' RACE (with UMI labels). TCRdb reworked the 5' RACE reads into one entry per CDR3 protein, no DNA. This table holds over 70,000 distinct CDR3 sequences. The sample comprised naive CXCR3- CD8+ T cells from blood. Subset here: CD45RO-CCR7+CD27+CD95- naive CD8+ T cells lacking CXCR3 (TNR3-). The origin of the receptors is a human donor in good health. Some clones in this sample may be carry-over from other donors' samples.

V gene TRBV7-2 combines with J gene TRBJ2-7; TCRdb's D call, TRBD2, is unchecked because there is no DNA. Germline loops: CDR1 SGHTA, CDR2 FQGNSA. The CDR3 loop spans 17 amino acids. CDR3 protein: CASSSPRTSGTPYEQYF. The whole variable domain, filled in from reference TRBV7-2 and TRBJ2-7, reads GAGVSQSPSNKVTEKGKDVELRCDPISGHTALYWYRQSLGQGLEFLIYFQGNSAPDKSGLPSDRFSAERTGGSVSTLTIQRTQQEDSAVYLCASSSPRTSGTPYEQYFGPGTRLTVT.

This rearrangement joins TRBV4-1 to TRBJ2-1; the TRBD2 assignment by TCRdb is unverifiable without DNA. This CDR3 has 19 amino acids. Looked up from germline, CDR1 is MGHRA and CDR2 is YSYEKL. CDR3 loop: CASSPSTSGRSPSYNEQFF.

The gene calls are TRBV7-9 and TRBJ2-1; TCRdb's D call of TRBD1 is untestable without DNA. Germline lookup yields CDR1 SEHNR and CDR2 FQNEAQ (reference sequence). The CDR3 extends over 17 amino acids. The CDR3 is CASSLTIRGQGANEQFF.

The chain's CDR3 is CASSYEKNSNQPQHF. The V gene is TRBV6-2 or TRBV6-3, the J gene TRBJ1-5. This CDR3 spans 15 amino acids. The V gene's germline CDR1 is MNHEY and CDR2 SVGEGT.

This chain joins TRBV11-3 and TRBJ2-2; TCRdb lists TRBD2, though no DNA is available to test this call. This CDR3 contains 13 residues. Germline values: CDR1 SGHNT, CDR2 YENEEA. Here the CDR3 reads CGGAAGANGELFF.

The chain combines TRBV5-1 with TRBJ2-4; there is no DNA to check the TCRdb D call of TRBD2. The CDR3 totals 15 residues. Germline V gene data show CDR1 as SGHRS and CDR2 as YFSETQ. CDR3 sequence reads: CVSSLGASGINIQYF. Full variable domain (remainder filled in from reference TRBV5-1 and TRBJ2-4): KAGVTQTPRYLIKTRGQQVTLSCSPISGHRSVSWYQQTPGQGLQFLFEYFSETQRNKGNFPGRFSGRQFSNSRSEMNVSTLELGDSALYLCVSSLGASGINIQYFGAGTRLSVL.

The chain uses TRBV20-1 and TRBJ1-6; TCRdb proposes TRBD1, but this gene call is untestable without DNA. The CDR3 has 14 amino acids. Germline V gene data show CDR1 as DFQATT and CDR2 as SNEGSKA (reference sequence). CDR3 amino acids: CSADPGGSNSPLHF.

V gene TRBV13 combines with J gene TRBJ1-2; absent DNA, TCRdb's TRBD1 call cannot be checked. Germline values: CDR1 PRHDT, CDR2 FYEKMQ (reference sequence). The CDR3 is 20 amino acids. The CDR3 loop reads CASSSPLSHSGHTKHYGYTF.

This chain uses TRBV6-5 with TRBJ2-3. The CDR3 is made up of 15 amino acids. The germline V gene has CDR1 MNHEY and CDR2 SVGAGI. This CDR3 is CASSYIWQGTDTQYF.

The CDR3 loop reads CAWSVRSDYNEQFF. J is TRBJ2-1 and V is TRBV30. Germline V gene sequence: CDR1 GTSNPN, CDR2 SVGIG (reference sequence). This CDR3 contains 14 residues.

This rearrangement joins TRBV20-1 to TRBJ2-7; TCRdb names TRBD2, which stays unverified in the absence of DNA. This CDR3 comprises 15 residues. Germline loops: CDR1 DFQATT, CDR2 SNEGSKA (reference sequence). CDR3 residues: CSASSIVGYAGEQYF.

The chain combines TRBV4-2 with TRBJ2-2. This CDR3 spans 14 amino acids. In germline, CDR1 is LGHNA, CDR2 YNFKEQ. The CDR3 protein is CASSQESGTGELFF.

CDR3 in amino acids: CSVEAYRESNEQFF. The rearrangement joins TRBV29-1 to TRBJ2-1; TCRdb outputs TRBD1, but without DNA this stays unchecked. The CDR3 is made up of 14 amino acids. Germline loops: CDR1 SQVTM, CDR2 ANQGSEA.

The gene calls are TRBV20-1 and TRBJ2-1; TCRdb lists TRBD1, though no DNA is available to test this call. There are 15 residues in the CDR3. From germline, CDR1 is DFQATT and CDR2 SNEGSKA (reference sequence). CDR3 sequence reads: CSARDPGQDYNEQFF.

V usage is TRBV12-3 or TRBV12-4 and J usage is TRBJ1-4; there is no DNA to check the TCRdb D call of TRBD1. The CDR3 sequence is 13 residues long. CDR3 sequence: CASLTGLNEKLFF.

The chain has TRBV7-6 and TRBJ1-2. The CDR3 is 17 residues long. The germline CDR1 and CDR2 sequences are SGHVS and FNYEAQ. This CDR3 reads CASSVHADLRSDYGYTF.

CDR3 sequence: CAISGQGGRTEDFF. The chain joins TRBV10-3 to TRBJ1-1; TCRdb indicates TRBD1, and absent DNA this call remains unverified. The germline gives CDR1 ENHRY, CDR2 SYGVKD. The CDR3 covers 14 residues.

This CDR3 is CSVELVGVEQYF. The chain couples TRBV29-1 to TRBJ2-7; without DNA, the TCRdb call of TRBD1 cannot be checked. Germline values: CDR1 SQVTM, CDR2 ANQGSEA. There are 12 residues in the CDR3.

This chain uses TRBV6-4 with TRBJ2-1; TCRdb proposes TRBD2, but this gene call is untestable without DNA. Germline-derived CDR1 and CDR2 are MRHNA and SNTAGT. There are 15 residues in the CDR3. The CDR3 sequence: CASSVLASSWNEQFF.

The chain is built from TRBV10-3 and TRBJ1-3; TCRdb outputs TRBD1, but without DNA this stays unchecked. The CDR3 runs 14 residues. CDR1 and CDR2 (germline): ENHRY, SYGVKD. The CDR3 sequence: CAISIQGNGNTIYF.

V gene TRBV29-1 combines with J gene TRBJ2-1; TCRdb indicates TRBD2, and absent DNA this call remains unverified. This CDR3 is built from 14 residues. The germline CDR1 and CDR2 sequences are SQVTM and ANQGSEA. This chain's CDR3 is CSVMAGVEAGEQFF.

The chain joins TRBV9 to TRBJ2-7; TCRdb designates TRBD2, a call that cannot be tested without DNA. Germline values: CDR1 SGDLS, CDR2 YYNGEE. The length of the CDR3 is 16 residues. The CDR3 loop reads CASSVAAGGLAYEQYF.